This T cell receptor beta chain was retrieved from a study of blood T cell repertoires in COVID-19. Across the whole study: Specimens from acute and convalescent COVID-19 originated in the United States, Italy and Spain. Nucleic acid was either cDNA or gDNA, and it came from T cells, B-cell-depleted T cells, or PBMCs.

Per the authors' pipeline: Amplifying reference gene primers gave estimates of nucleated cell counts. Sequenced by immunoSEQ multiplex PCR; TCRdb stores in-frame clones only, minus some. V, J and clone size are those of that table, while D and trimming were read from the DNA. Of 85,000 to 130,000 clones listed, around 90% were seen once; the top ten hold 5.5% to 6.5%. The receptor comes from a woman aged 55-70 years with acute or convalescent COVID-19. Sequenced: peripheral blood.

The CDR3 DNA sequence: TGTGCCAGCACCCTCTCGGGGGGTGGGGAGACCCAGTACTTC. It is translated as CASTLSGGGETQYF. The rearrangement joins TRBV2 to TRBJ2-5; 7 bases map to TRBD2. The CDR3 consists of 14 residues. Unmatched junction bases numbered 10, after V lost 7 bases and J lost 5 bases. Germline V CDR1 and CDR2: SNHLY, FYNNEI.